The source of this TCR beta chain is a study of shared clonotypes between healthy human individuals. The CDR3 has 16 amino acids. V was cut by 2 bases and J by 4 bases, with 15 bases left in between. Per the germline V gene, CDR1 is MDHEN and CDR2 is SYDVKM. Naive CD8 populations comprised CD45RO-negative cells positively selected for CCR7, excluding terminally differentiated effector memory CD45RA+ cells. This table comes from immunoSEQ multiplex PCR, and its TCRdb copy is limited to in-frame clones, with some not included. Among around 2,000,000 clones listed, roughly 91% were seen once. The chain uses TRBV28 and TRBJ1-3; the D gene is possibly TRBD1 (6 bases). This clonotype originated in a man aged 18-30 years in good health. Some clones in this sample may be carry-over from other donors' samples. Specimen: naive CD8+ T cells from PBMCs. The DNA for the CDR3 is TGTGCCAGCAGTTTAAACACGGACAGATCGGGAAACACCATATATTTT. It codes for CASSLNTDRSGNTIYF.